Presented here are 25 T cell receptor beta chains from one specimen sequenced in a study of shared clonotypes between healthy human individuals. This table comes from immunoSEQ multiplex PCR, and its TCRdb copy is limited to in-frame clones, with some not included. The sample contains hundreds of thousands of clones, approximately 95% of which appear only once. Sequenced input: naive CD4+ T cells sorted from blood. Subset indicated: CD45RA+ positively selected. These receptors all stem from a woman between 25 and 40 years old in good health.

The rearrangement joins TRBV6-5 to TRBJ2-7; D remains unclear. The V end lost 8 bases, the J end lost 3 bases, and 17 bases lay between the germline ends. The CDR3 is made up of 14 amino acids. CDR1 MNHEY and CDR2 SVGAGI come from the germline V gene. CDR3 protein: CASAVRPGYYEQYF. The CDR3 DNA follows: TGTGCCAGCGCGGTCCGACCGGGTTACTACGAGCAGTACTTC.

The V call is TRBV6-5, the J call TRBJ2-5, with D maybe TRBD2 (6 bases). The CDR3 contains 16 residues. Looked up from germline, CDR1 is MNHEY and CDR2 is SVGAGI. Trimming pared 1 base from V and 7 bases from J, leaving 19 bases between. CDR3 protein: CASSYYSTRGTVTQYF. CDR3 bases: TGTGCCAGCAGTTACTACTCTACCCGGGGGACGGTGACCCAGTACTTC.

The V and J genes are TRBV28 and TRBJ1-1; D is unclear. This CDR3 is built from 12 residues. The germline V and J ends were trimmed by 3 bases and 11 bases, with 13 bases remaining between them. Germline-derived CDR1 and CDR2 are MDHEN and SYDVKM. The CDR3 sequence: CASSLNRKEAFF. CDR3 nucleotide sequence: TGTGCCAGCAGTTTGAATAGGAAGGAGGCTTTCTTT. Full variable domain (remainder filled in from reference TRBV28 and TRBJ1-1): DVKVTQSSRYLVKRTGEKVFLECVQDMDHENMFWYRQDPGLGLRLIYFSYDVKMKEKGDIPEGYSVSREKKERFSLILESASTNQTSMYLCASSLNRKEAFFGQGTRLTVV.

V usage is TRBV5-1 and J usage is TRBJ2-2; no firm D call. CDR1 is SGHRS and CDR2 is YFSETQ in the germline V gene. V was trimmed by 1 base and J by 4 bases, leaving 11 bases between them. This CDR3 spans 15 amino acids. The CDR3 sequence: CASSLWAALTGELFF. CDR3 nucleotides: TGCGCCAGCAGCTTGTGGGCGGCCCTCACCGGGGAGCTGTTTTTT.

This chain joins TRBV2 and TRBJ2-7, with TRBD1 identical over 8 bases. V trimming: 4 bases; J trimming: 4 bases; junction bases outside the gene matches: 9. Germline CDR1 is SNHLY and CDR2 is FYNNEI. This CDR3 has 15 residues. The CDR3 is CASSVSWTGTYEQYF. As DNA, the CDR3 is TGTGCCAGCAGTGTTTCTTGGACAGGGACTTACGAGCAGTACTTC.

This sequence joins TRBV6-5 and TRBJ1-4; D gene unclear. The CDR3 has 13 amino acids. The ends were cut back, 8 bases at V and 4 bases at J, with 11 bases in the middle. CDR1 and CDR2 from the germline V gene are MNHEY and SVGAGI. The CDR3 DNA reads TGTGCCAGCGCAGAACCGAATAATGAAAAACTGTTTTTT. Protein product: CASAEPNNEKLFF.

The chain couples TRBV5-4 to TRBJ2-5, with unresolved D. Germline V gene lookup returns CDR1 SGHNT and CDR2 YYREEE (reference sequence). The V end was cut by 0 bases, the J end by 1 base, with 13 bases between. This CDR3 comprises 16 residues. CDR3 sequence: CASSLGASPFQETQYF. The CDR3 nucleotides are TGTGCCAGCAGCTTGGGTGCTTCTCCCTTCCAAGAGACCCAGTACTTC. Supplemented by reference TRBV5-4 and TRBJ2-5, the full variable domain reads ETGVTQSPTHLIKTRGQQVTLRCSSQSGHNTVSWYQQALGQGPQFIFQYYREEENGRGNFPPRFSGLQFPNYSSELNVNALELDDSALYLCASSLGASPFQETQYFGPGTRLLVL.

The rearrangement uses TRBV5-4 and TRBJ1-6; tentative D call: TRBD1 (5 bases). The CDR3 length is 16 residues. V lost 0 bases, J lost 7 bases, and 14 bases lay in between. Germline V gene lookup returns CDR1 SGHNT and CDR2 YYREEE (reference sequence). CDR3 in amino acids: CASSLGFGGENSPLHF. As DNA, the CDR3 is TGTGCCAGCAGCTTGGGGTTCGGAGGGGAGAATTCACCCCTCCACTTT.

The chain has TRBV6-1 and TRBJ1-2; D not certain. V was trimmed by 2 bases and J by 0 bases, leaving 7 bases between them. The CDR3 is made up of 14 amino acids. Germline CDR1 MNHNS, CDR2 SASEGT. In DNA, the CDR3 is TGTGCCAGCAGTGAACTTATTGCTAACTATGGCTACACCTTC. This encodes CASSELIANYGYTF.

The chain carries TRBV7-2 and TRBJ2-5; D not certain. The end of the DNA is better explained by TRBJ2-7, so the J call may be wrong. CDR1 SGHTA and CDR2 FQGNSA come from the germline V gene. The CDR3 is made up of 11 amino acids. CDR3 coding DNA: TGTGCCAGCAGCTTGTTCTACGAGCAGTACTTC. Amino acid sequence: CASSLFYEQYF.

With regard to this clone: This sample also contains other DNA sequences that code for the same CDR3. This rearrangement joins TRBV7-8 to TRBJ2-7; 11 bases line up with TRBD1. The ends lost 5 bases at V and 7 bases at J; junction bases unmatched: 13. There are 16 residues in the CDR3. Germline lookup yields CDR1 SGHVS and CDR2 FQNEAQ. The CDR3 nucleotides read TGTGCCAGCAGCACGATTGGACAGGGGGCTGTTCGTGAGCAGTACTTC. Protein sequence: CASSTIGQGAVREQYF.

The chain couples TRBV9 to TRBJ2-5; 7 positions match TRBD1. Germline V gives CDR1 SGDLS, CDR2 YYNGEE. V was clipped by 2 bases and J by 2 bases; unmatched bases: 6. The CDR3 is 15 residues long. The CDR3: CASSVLGGGQETQYF. The CDR3 nucleotides are TGTGCCAGCAGCGTCTTAGGGGGCGGGCAAGAGACCCAGTACTTC.

As regards this clone: At the DNA level, this CDR3 is encoded by other sequences in the same sample as well. The gene calls are TRBV6-5 and TRBJ2-5; TRBD1 agrees at 7 bases. V dropped 2 bases and J dropped 4; count of bases not matched to a gene: 1. Looked up from germline, CDR1 is MNHEY and CDR2 is SVGAGI. The CDR3 is 13 residues long. The CDR3 sequence is CASSYAGGETQYF. Written as DNA, the CDR3 is TGTGCCAGCAGTTACGCAGGGGGAGAGACCCAGTACTTC.

V usage is TRBV7-9 and J usage is TRBJ1-2, with D uncertain. Germline loops: CDR1 SEHNR, CDR2 FQNEAQ (reference sequence). V was shortened by 3 bases and J by 3 bases, with 11 bases between the two germline ends. The CDR3 is 14 residues long. The CDR3, as DNA: TGTGCCAGCAGCTTCGAAGTTACAGACTATGGCTACACCTTC. Protein product: CASSFEVTDYGYTF.

As for this clone: The identical CDR3 is also encoded by other nucleotide sequences in the sample. This chain links TRBV9 with TRBJ1-1; D is unclear. The V and J ends lost 0 bases and 1 base respectively, with 4 bases between them. This CDR3 region has 13 residues. The germline V gene encodes CDR1 SGDLS and CDR2 YYNGEE. CDR3 bases: TGTGCCAGCAGCGTAGGCAGGAACACTGAAGCTTTCTTT. It is translated as CASSVGRNTEAFF.

The chain employs TRBV4-2 and TRBJ2-1; TRBD2 matches at 11 bases. Trimming took 3 bases from V and 7 from J; bases not matched to a gene: 2. CDR1 and CDR2 (germline): LGHNA, YNFKEQ. CDR3 length: 14 residues. The CDR3 spells CASSHRLAGNEQFF. CDR3 nucleotides: TGTGCCAGCAGCCATCGACTAGCGGGGAATGAGCAGTTCTTC.

The genes are TRBV28 and TRBJ2-1, with D tentatively TRBD1 (6 bases). The CDR3 runs 14 residues. V lost 3 bases, J lost 5 bases, and 11 bases lay in between. CDR1 and CDR2 (germline): MDHEN, SYDVKM. CDR3 residues: CASSLDSLNNEQFF. The CDR3 bases are TGTGCCAGCAGTTTGGACAGTCTAAACAATGAGCAGTTCTTC.

The V and J genes are TRBV27 and TRBJ1-1; unclear D gene. V was pared by 0 bases and J by 3 bases, with 23 bases between. Per the germline V gene, CDR1 is MNHEY and CDR2 is SMNVEV (reference sequence). The CDR3 totals 19 residues. The CDR3 spells CASSLSPLRVPGTYTEAFF. The CDR3 DNA follows: TGTGCCAGCAGTTTATCCCCACTCCGGGTTCCGGGAACCTACACTGAAGCTTTCTTT.

This chain links TRBV11-2 with TRBJ2-1; tentative D call: TRBD1 (5 bases). V dropped 1 base and J dropped 8 bases, with 15 bases sitting between them. Germline V gene sequence: CDR1 SGHAT, CDR2 FQNNGV. The length of the CDR3 is 15 residues. CDR3 coding DNA: TGTGCCAGCAGCTTAGTTAACTATGGGGCGGATGAGCAGTTCTTC. Amino acid sequence: CASSLVNYGADEQFF.

The rearrangement links TRBV6-1 to TRBJ2-7; D not resolved. Trimming took 8 bases from V and 0 from J, leaving 5 bases between them. This CDR3 has 11 residues. Germline CDR1 and CDR2: MNHNS and SASEGT. The DNA of the CDR3 is TGTGCCAGCCTGAGCTCCTACGAGCAGTACTTC. Protein product: CASLSSYEQYF.

The chain combines TRBV27 with TRBJ2-5; TRBD1 might be the D (6 bases). The V gene's germline CDR1 is MNHEY and CDR2 SMNVEV (reference sequence). This CDR3 region has 15 residues. V lost 6 bases, J lost 7 bases, and 21 bases lay in between. The CDR3 DNA reads as TGTGCCAGCAGCAACCGGGGATCTAGCAGGGGGACCCAGTACTTC. Its translation: CASSNRGSSRGTQYF.

The chain has TRBV6-6 and TRBJ1-5; D uncertain. Between the trimmed V and J ends, which lost 6 bases and 0 bases, there was a span of 12 bases. The CDR3 spans 15 residues. From germline, CDR1 is MNHNY and CDR2 SVGAGI (reference sequence). This CDR3 reads CASRRTVYSNQPQHF. For the CDR3, the DNA is TGTGCCAGCAGACGGACGGTGTATAGCAATCAGCCCCAGCATTTT.

This chain connects TRBV7-3 to TRBJ1-5, with D maybe TRBD1 (5 bases). Germline CDR1 and CDR2: SGHTA and FQGTGA. This CDR3 comprises 13 residues. The V end was cut by 4 bases, the J end by 6 bases, with 10 bases between. The CDR3 protein is CASSSTGGQPQHF. The CDR3 region has the DNA TGTGCCAGCAGCTCAACAGGAGGTCAGCCCCAGCATTTT.

The V and J genes are TRBV27 and TRBJ1-5, with D unresolved. The CDR3 totals 14 residues. V lost 2 bases, J lost 0 bases, and 5 bases lay in between. The germline V gene encodes CDR1 MNHEY and CDR2 SMNVEV (reference sequence). The CDR3 loop is CASSLKDSNQPQHF. The CDR3, as DNA: TGTGCCAGCAGTTTAAAAGATAGCAATCAGCCCCAGCATTTT.

The chain has TRBV11-2 and TRBJ1-1; D might be TRBD1 (5 bases). Between the trimmed V and J ends, which lost 5 bases and 1 base, there was a span of 8 bases. There are 13 residues in the CDR3. Germline assignment: CDR1 SGHAT and CDR2 FQNNGV. The CDR3 coding sequence is TGTGCCAGCAGCGACCAGGGGAACACTGAAGCTTTCTTT. Its translation is CASSDQGNTEAFF.